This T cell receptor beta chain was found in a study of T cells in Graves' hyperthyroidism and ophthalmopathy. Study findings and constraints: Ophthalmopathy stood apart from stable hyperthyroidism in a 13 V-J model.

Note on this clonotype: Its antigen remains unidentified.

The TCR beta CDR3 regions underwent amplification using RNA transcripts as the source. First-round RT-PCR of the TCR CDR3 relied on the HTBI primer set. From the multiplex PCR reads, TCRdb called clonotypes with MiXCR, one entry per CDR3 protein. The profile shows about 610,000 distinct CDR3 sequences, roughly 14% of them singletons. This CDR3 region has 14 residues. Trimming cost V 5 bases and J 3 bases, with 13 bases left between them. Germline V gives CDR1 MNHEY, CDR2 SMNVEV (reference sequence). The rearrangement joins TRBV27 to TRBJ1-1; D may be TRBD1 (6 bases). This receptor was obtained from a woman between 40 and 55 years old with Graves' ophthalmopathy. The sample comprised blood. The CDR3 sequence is CASSPRGGHTEAFF. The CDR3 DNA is TGTGCCAGCAGTCCCCGCGGGGGGCACACTGAAGCTTTCTTT.